This paragraph covers one TCR beta chain sequence. Its antigen is currently unknown. This record belongs to a study of T cell responses to AZD1222 COVID-19 vaccine. Measured with immunoSEQ multiplex PCR; TCRdb has only the in-frame clones, and not every one. Of around 160,000 clones in the sample, around 94% were seen once. Germline trimming cut 7 bases from V and 4 bases from J; bases unmatched to any gene: 12. The CDR3 spans 15 residues. Germline values: CDR1 LGHDT, CDR2 YNNKEL (reference sequence). Study results and limitations: Females made up more of the donors, who were largely white British, and clonal diversity may have come out too low.

The input for sequencing was peripheral blood, taken on day 0 of AZD1222 vaccination. The V gene is TRBV3-1 (or the pseudogene TRBV3-2), the J gene TRBJ1-2, with 7 bases aligning to TRBD1. The sequence was collected from an adult in good health. CDR3: CASNPRQGSVYGYTF. The CDR3 bases are TGTGCCAGCAACCCAAGACAGGGATCCGTCTATGGCTACACCTTC.